This entry lists 4 T cell receptor beta chains sequenced from one sample in a study of blood T cell repertoires in COVID-19. Sequencing was performed with immunoSEQ multiplex PCR; in TCRdb, only in-frame clones are kept and a portion is missing. This repertoire shows 100,000 to 150,000 clones, 85% found once; its top ten account for approximately 6.6%. Specimen: peripheral blood. All receptors come from an elderly man with active or convalescent COVID-19.

The chain employs TRBV30 and TRBJ1-6, with 7 bases that match TRBD1. Germline CDR1 and CDR2: GTSNPN and SVGIG (reference sequence). There are 13 residues in the CDR3. V was pared by 4 bases and J by 7 bases, with 4 bases of the junction left unmatched. DNA of the CDR3: TGTGCCTGGAACGGACAGGAGAATTCACCCCTCCACTTT. Residues: CAWNGQENSPLHF. The whole variable domain, filled in from reference TRBV30 and TRBJ1-6, reads SQTIHQWPATLVQPVGSPLSLECTVEGTSNPNLYWYRQAAGRGLQLLFYSVGIGQISSEVPQNLSASRPQDRQFILSSKKLLLSDSGFYLCAWNGQENSPLHFGNGTRLTVT.

The chain combines TRBV25-1 with TRBJ1-5, with D perhaps TRBD1 (5 bases). Between the trimmed V and J ends, which lost 2 bases and 4 bases, there was a span of 15 bases. This CDR3 spans 16 amino acids. CDR1 and CDR2 (germline): MGHDK, SYGVNS. CDR3 bases: TGTGCCAGCAGTGAAGGTGCAGGGTTGGGAAATCAGCCCCAGCATTTT. Encoded protein: CASSEGAGLGNQPQHF.

The chain uses TRBV7-2 and TRBJ1-2; D is perhaps TRBD1 (5 bases). Per the germline V gene, CDR1 is SGHTA and CDR2 is FQGNSA. Trimming took off 1 base at V and 2 bases at J, with 11 bases between the two ends. CDR3 length: 15 residues. CDR3 amino acids: CASSLVAGPNYGYTF. The CDR3 DNA sequence: TGTGCCAGCAGCTTAGTGGCGGGGCCGAACTATGGCTACACCTTC.

This rearrangement joins TRBV9 to TRBJ2-1, with D perhaps matching TRBD2 (6 bases). The V gene's germline CDR1 is SGDLS and CDR2 YYNGEE. Trimming took off 4 bases at V and 4 bases at J, with 9 bases between the two ends. The CDR3 totals 13 residues. The CDR3 DNA is TGTGCCAGCAGCTGGGAGGATTACAATGAGCAGTTCTTC. Its translation is CASSWEDYNEQFF.